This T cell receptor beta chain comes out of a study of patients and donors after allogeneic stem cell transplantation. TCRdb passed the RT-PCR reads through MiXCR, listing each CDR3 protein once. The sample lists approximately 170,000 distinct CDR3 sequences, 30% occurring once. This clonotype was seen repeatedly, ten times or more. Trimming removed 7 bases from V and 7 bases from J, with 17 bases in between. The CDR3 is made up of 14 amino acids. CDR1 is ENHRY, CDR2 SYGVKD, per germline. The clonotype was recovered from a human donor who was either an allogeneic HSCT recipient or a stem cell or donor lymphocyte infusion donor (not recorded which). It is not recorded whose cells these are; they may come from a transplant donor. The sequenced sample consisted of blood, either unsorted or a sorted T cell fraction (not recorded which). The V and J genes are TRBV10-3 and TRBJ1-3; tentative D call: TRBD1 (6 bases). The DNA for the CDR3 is TGTGCCATCACCTCTTGGGACCAGGGGAACACCATATATTTT. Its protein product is CAITSWDQGNTIYF.